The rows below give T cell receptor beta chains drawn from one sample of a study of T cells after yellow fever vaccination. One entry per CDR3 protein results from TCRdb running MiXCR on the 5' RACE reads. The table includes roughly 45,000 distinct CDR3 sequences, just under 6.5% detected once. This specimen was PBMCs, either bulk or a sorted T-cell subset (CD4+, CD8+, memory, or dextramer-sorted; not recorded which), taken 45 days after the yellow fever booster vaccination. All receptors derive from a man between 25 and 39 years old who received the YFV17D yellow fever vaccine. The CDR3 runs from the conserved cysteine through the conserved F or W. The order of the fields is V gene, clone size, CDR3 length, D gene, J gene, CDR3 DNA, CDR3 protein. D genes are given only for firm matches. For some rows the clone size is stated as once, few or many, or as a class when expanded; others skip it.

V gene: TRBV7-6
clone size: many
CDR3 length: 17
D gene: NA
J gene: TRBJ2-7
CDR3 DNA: TGTGCCAGCAGCTTACTAGACGAGGGACCGAGCTCCTACGAGCAGTACTTC
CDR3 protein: CASSLLDEGPSSYEQYF

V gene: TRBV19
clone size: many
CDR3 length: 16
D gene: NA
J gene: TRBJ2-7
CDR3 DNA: TGTGCCAGTAGCCGAGGCATCGACGGGAGCTCCTACGAGCAGTACTTC
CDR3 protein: CASSRGIDGSSYEQYF

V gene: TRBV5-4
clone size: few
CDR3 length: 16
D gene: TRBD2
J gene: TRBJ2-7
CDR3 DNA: TGTGCCAGCAGCTTGGGTGTGGGGGGGGGCTCCTACGAGCAGTACTTC
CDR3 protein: CASSLGVGGGSYEQYF

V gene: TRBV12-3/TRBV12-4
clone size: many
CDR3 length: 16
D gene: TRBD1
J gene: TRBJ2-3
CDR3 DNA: TGTGCCAGCAGACTAACTGGGACAGCTAGCACAGATACGCAGTATTTT
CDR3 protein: CASRLTGTASTDTQYF

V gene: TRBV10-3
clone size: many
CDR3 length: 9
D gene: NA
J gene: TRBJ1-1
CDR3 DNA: TGTGCCATCAGCACTGAAGCTTTCTTT
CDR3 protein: CAISTEAFF

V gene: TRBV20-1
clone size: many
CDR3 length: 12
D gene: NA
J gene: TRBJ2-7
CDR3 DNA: TGCAGTGCTAGAGATGGAGCCTACGAGCAGTACTTC
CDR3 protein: CSARDGAYEQYF

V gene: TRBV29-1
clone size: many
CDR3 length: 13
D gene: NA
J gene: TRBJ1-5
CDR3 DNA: TGCAGCGTGGGGGCAGGTGGGGGTCAGCCCCAGCATTTT
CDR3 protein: CSVGAGGGQPQHF

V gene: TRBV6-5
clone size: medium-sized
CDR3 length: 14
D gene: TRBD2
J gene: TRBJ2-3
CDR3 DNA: TGTGCCAGCAGTAGCGGGAGGGCCACAGATACGCAGTATTTT
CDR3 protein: CASSSGRATDTQYF

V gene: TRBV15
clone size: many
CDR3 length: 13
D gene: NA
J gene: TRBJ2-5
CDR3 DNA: TGTGCCACCAGCATCCAAACGCAAGAGACCCAGTACTTC
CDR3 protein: CATSIQTQETQYF

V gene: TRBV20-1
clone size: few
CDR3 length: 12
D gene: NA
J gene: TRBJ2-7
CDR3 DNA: TGCAGTGCTAGAGTTCCTAAATACGAGCAGTACTTC
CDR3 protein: CSARVPKYEQYF

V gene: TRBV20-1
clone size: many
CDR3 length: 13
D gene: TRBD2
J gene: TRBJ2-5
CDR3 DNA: TGCAGTGCTAATAGCGGGGTCCAAGAGACCCAGTACTTC
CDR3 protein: CSANSGVQETQYF

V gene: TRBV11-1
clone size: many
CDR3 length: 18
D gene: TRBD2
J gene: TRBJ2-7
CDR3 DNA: TGTGCCAGCAGCTCCCACCTCTTGACTAGCGGGGTCTCCTACGAGCAGTACTTC
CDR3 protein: CASSSHLLTSGVSYEQYF

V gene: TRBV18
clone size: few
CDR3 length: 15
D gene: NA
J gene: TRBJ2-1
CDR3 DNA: TGTGCCAGCTCCCCCCGACTAGTGGCTGGCAATGAGCAGTTCTTC
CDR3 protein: CASSPRLVAGNEQFF

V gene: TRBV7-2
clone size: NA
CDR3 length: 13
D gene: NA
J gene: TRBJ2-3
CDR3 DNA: TGTGCCAGCAGCTTTGGCGGCGCAGGGACGCAGTATTTT
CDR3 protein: CASSFGGAGTQYF

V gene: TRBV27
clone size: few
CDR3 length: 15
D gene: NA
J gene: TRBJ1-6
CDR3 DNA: TGTGCCAGCACCCTGCGCGGACGGTATAATTCACCCCTCCACTTT
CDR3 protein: CASTLRGRYNSPLHF

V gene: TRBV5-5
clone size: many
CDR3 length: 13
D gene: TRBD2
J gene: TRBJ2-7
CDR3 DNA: TGTGCCAGCAACACTCCAACGGGGGGCGAGCAGTACTTC
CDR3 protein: CASNTPTGGEQYF

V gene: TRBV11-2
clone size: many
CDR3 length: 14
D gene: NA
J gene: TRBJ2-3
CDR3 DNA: TGTGCCAGCAGCTTGGGGCAGTTCACAGATACGCAGTATTTT
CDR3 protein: CASSLGQFTDTQYF

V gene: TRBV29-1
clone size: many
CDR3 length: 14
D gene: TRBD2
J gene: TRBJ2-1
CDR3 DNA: TGCAGCGTGCTAACTAGCGGGAAAAACAATGAGCAGTTCTTC
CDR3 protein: CSVLTSGKNNEQFF

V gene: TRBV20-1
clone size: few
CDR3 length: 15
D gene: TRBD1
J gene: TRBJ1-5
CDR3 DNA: TGCAGTGCTAGAATAGGAGGGACAGGGGACCAGCCCCAGCATTTT
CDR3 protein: CSARIGGTGDQPQHF

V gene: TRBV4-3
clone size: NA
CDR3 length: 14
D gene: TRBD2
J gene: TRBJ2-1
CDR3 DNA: TGCGCCAGCAGCCAAGGAAGGGCGGGGGGTGAGCAGTTCTTC
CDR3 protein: CASSQGRAGGEQFF

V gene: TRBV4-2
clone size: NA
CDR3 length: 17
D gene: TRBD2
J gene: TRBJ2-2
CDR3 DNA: TGTGCCAGCAGCCAAGGCGGTCTAGCGGGAATCACCGGGGAGCTGTTTTTT
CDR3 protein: CASSQGGLAGITGELFF

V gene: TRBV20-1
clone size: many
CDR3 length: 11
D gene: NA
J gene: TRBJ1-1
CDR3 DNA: TGCAGTCTTCGACAGCTTGGTGAAGCTTTCTTT
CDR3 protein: CSLRQLGEAFF

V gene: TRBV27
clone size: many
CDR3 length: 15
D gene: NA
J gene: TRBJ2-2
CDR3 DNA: TGTGCCAGCATGGAGGTCGGAACGAACACCGGGGAGCTGTTTTTT
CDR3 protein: CASMEVGTNTGELFF

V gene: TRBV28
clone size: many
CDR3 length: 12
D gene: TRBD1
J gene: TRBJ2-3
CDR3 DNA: TGTGCCAGCAGTTTACTGACAGGGTCTCAGTATTTT
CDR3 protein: CASSLLTGSQYF

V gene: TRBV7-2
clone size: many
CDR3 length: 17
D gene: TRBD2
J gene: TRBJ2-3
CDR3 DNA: TGTGCCAGCAGCTTAGTTAGCGGGAGGGTTAGCACAGATACGCAGTATTTT
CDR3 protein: CASSLVSGRVSTDTQYF